A single T cell receptor (beta chain) is shown here with its context. This sample was taken from a study of blood T cell repertoires in COVID-19. Study-level background: Acute and convalescent COVID-19 specimens originated in the United States, Italy and Spain. The analysed material was cDNA or gDNA that came from T cells, B-cell-depleted T cells, or PBMCs.

This CDR3 has 21 amino acids. Original methodology: Reference gene primer amplification gave estimated nucleated cell counts. Assay: immunoSEQ multiplex PCR; the TCRdb copy retains only in-frame clones and omits some. That table supplies the V and J calls and clone size; D and trimming were determined from the DNA. The sample has about 76,000 clones, around nine tenths seen once. The sample was peripheral blood. The origin of this receptor is a human donor in a cohort sampled during active COVID-19. The chain joins TRBV21-1 to TRBJ2-3; the DNA was not compared with TRBD2, the D call given in the table. TRBV21-1 corresponds to a pseudogene. CDR3 coding DNA: TGTGCCAGCACCGACATCGGGGGAAAGCGGGAGGGACCGAAGTTCGCAGATACGCAGTATTTT. It specifies CASTDIGGKREGPKFADTQYF.